Listed here are 27 T cell receptor beta chains from one sample, sequenced in a study of T cell responses to AZD1222 COVID-19 vaccine. Profiled with immunoSEQ multiplex PCR; TCRdb holds only in-frame clones, not every one. The sample records 150,000 or so clones, 88% being singletons. Sample: peripheral blood, taken on day 0 of AZD1222 vaccination. These receptors were obtained from an adult in good health.

The V gene is TRBV24-1, the J gene TRBJ2-2; TRBD1 matches 8 bases. Germline V gene lookup returns CDR1 KGHDR and CDR2 SFDVKD. CDR3 size: 15 residues. V trimming: 5 bases; J trimming: 8 bases; junction bases outside the gene matches: 9. The CDR3 loop reads CATSADRGVSGELFF. For the CDR3, the DNA is TGTGCCACCAGTGCAGACAGGGGAGTTTCTGGGGAGCTGTTTTTT.

This clone was seen only a few times. J is TRBJ1-6 and V is TRBV30; D uncertain. Germline V lookup: CDR1 GTSNPN, CDR2 SVGIG (reference sequence). The CDR3 length is 13 residues. Trimming shortened V by 4 bases and J by 14 bases, and 18 bases separated the two germline ends. The CDR3 coding sequence is TGTGCCTGGACCAAGGGCCAGTTTGTGGCCCTCCACTTT. It yields the protein CAWTKGQFVALHF. Complete variable domain (other parts from reference TRBV30 and TRBJ1-6): SQTIHQWPATLVQPVGSPLSLECTVEGTSNPNLYWYRQAAGRGLQLLFYSVGIGQISSEVPQNLSASRPQDRQFILSSKKLLLSDSGFYLCAWTKGQFVALHFGNGTRLTVT.

The chain has TRBV20-1 and TRBJ1-1; tentative D call: TRBD1 (5 bases). V lost 7 bases and J lost 0, with 6 bases in between. This CDR3 spans 11 amino acids. The germline V gene has CDR1 DFQATT and CDR2 SNEGSKA (reference sequence). The CDR3 here is CSGQMNTEAFF. CDR3 coding DNA: TGCAGTGGACAGATGAACACTGAAGCTTTCTTT.

This chain connects TRBV4-1 to TRBJ2-2; D unclear. The V gene's germline CDR1 is MGHRA and CDR2 YSYEKL. The CDR3 is made up of 14 amino acids. V was trimmed by 0 bases and J by 7 bases, leaving 9 bases between them. CDR3 nucleotide sequence: TGCGCCAGCAGCCAAGATAGCCTCCTCGGGGAGCTGTTTTTT. Protein: CASSQDSLLGELFF.

The CDR3 sequence: CARGQRGSYEQYF. CDR3 nucleotide sequence: TGTGCCAGAGGACAGAGAGGCTCCTACGAGCAGTACTTC. The chain links TRBV2 to TRBJ2-7; a possible D gene is TRBD1 (6 bases). Germline-derived CDR1 and CDR2 are SNHLY and FYNNEI. The CDR3 covers 13 residues. Deletions cut 9 bases from V and 0 bases from J, with 12 bases between.

Details on this clone: The junction departs from germline at one end; a sequencing error may be responsible. The CDR3 sequence is CASSPPGSSEQYF. In DNA, the CDR3 is TGTGCCAGCTCACCGCCGGGCTCCTCCGAGCAGTACTTC. The chain is built from TRBV18 and TRBJ2-7; the D is unclear. The CDR3 totals 13 residues. CDR1 KGHSH and CDR2 LQKENI come from the germline V gene.

This clone is a singleton in its sample. The chain uses TRBV6-5 and TRBJ1-1; D remains unclear. With 2 bases removed from V and 4 bases from J, the gap between germline ends came to 8 bases. The CDR3 extends over 13 amino acids. The V gene's germline CDR1 is MNHEY and CDR2 SVGAGI. CDR3 sequence reads: CASSYGGLTEAFF. CDR3 bases: TGTGCCAGCAGTTACGGTGGGCTCACTGAAGCTTTCTTT.

This clone was found many times. In DNA form, the CDR3 reads TGTGCCATCAGTGAGTCTTCTTGGGACAGCGATCAGCCCCAGCATTTT. This translates into CAISESSWDSDQPQHF. The chain uses TRBV10-3 and TRBJ1-5; 7 bases fit TRBD1. V trimming: 0 bases; J trimming: 5 bases; junction bases outside the gene matches: 7. The CDR3 spans 16 residues. Germline assignment: CDR1 ENHRY and CDR2 SYGVKD.

This clone was counted between two and nine times. This chain joins TRBV9 and TRBJ1-6, with 8 bases fitting TRBD1. CDR1 is SGDLS and CDR2 is YYNGEE in the germline V gene. Trimming cost V 4 bases and J 0 bases; bases outside gene matches: 6. There are 17 residues in the CDR3. The CDR3 sequence: CASSSWTGSSYNSPLHF. The CDR3 DNA follows: TGTGCCAGCAGCTCATGGACAGGGAGCTCCTATAATTCACCCCTCCACTTT.

The V and J genes are TRBV6-1 and TRBJ1-4; no clear D gene. This CDR3 has 12 residues. From germline, CDR1 is MNHNS and CDR2 SASEGT. The V and J ends lost 5 bases and 8 bases respectively, with 9 bases between them. CDR3: CASSHLSEKLFF. CDR3 in DNA: TGTGCCAGCAGTCACCTGTCAGAAAAACTGTTTTTT.

The chain has TRBV7-9 and TRBJ1-3; TRBD1 matches 8 bases. The CDR3 sequence is 14 residues long. Unmatched junction bases numbered 6, after V lost 4 bases and J lost 7 bases. The germline V gene encodes CDR1 SEHNR and CDR2 FQNEAQ (reference sequence). The CDR3 here is CASSSGQGFNTIYF. Here the CDR3 DNA reads TGTGCCAGCAGCTCTGGACAGGGCTTCAACACCATATATTTT.

The CDR3 loop reads CASSANRGINYGYTF. In DNA, the CDR3 is TGTGCCAGCAGCGCCAACAGGGGGATTAACTATGGCTACACCTTC. The rearrangement uses TRBV9 and TRBJ1-2, with 8 bases aligning to TRBD1. Per the germline V gene, CDR1 is SGDLS and CDR2 is YYNGEE. The CDR3 contains 15 residues. Unmatched junction bases numbered 5, after V lost 3 bases and J lost 1 base. Filled out from reference TRBV9 and TRBJ1-2, the complete variable domain reads DSGVTQTPKHLITATGQRVTLRCSPRSGDLSVYWYQQSLDQGLQFLIQYYNGEERAKGNILERFSAQQFPDLHSELNLSSLELGDSALYFCASSANRGINYGYTFGSGTRLTVV.

The chain is built from TRBV7-2 and TRBJ1-3; no definite D call. The CDR3 is 15 amino acids. The V end was cut by 5 bases, the J end by 2 bases, with 13 bases between. Looked up from germline, CDR1 is SGHTA and CDR2 is FQGNSA. CDR3: CASSPKIVAGNTIYF. CDR3 in DNA: TGTGCCAGCAGCCCTAAGATTGTAGCTGGAAACACCATATATTTT.

There are a few counts of this clone. The chain has TRBV7-2 and TRBJ2-3, with a weak D call TRBD1 (5 bases). Germline V gene lookup returns CDR1 SGHTA and CDR2 FQGNSA. With 7 bases removed from V and 5 bases from J, the gap between germline ends came to 22 bases. The CDR3 has 16 residues. The CDR3 DNA follows: TGTGCCAGCAACTCCCGGGTAGGGGATACGGGAGATACGCAGTATTTT. Amino acid sequence: CASNSRVGDTGDTQYF.

The chain is built from TRBV14 and TRBJ2-7; D uncertain. The CDR3 has 14 amino acids. Germline CDR1 and CDR2: SGHDN and FVKESK. V was pared by 1 base and J by 0 bases, with 7 bases between. The CDR3 region has the DNA TGTGCCAGCAGCCAAGTAGGGTCCTCCTACGAGCAGTACTTC. It yields the protein CASSQVGSSYEQYF. The variable domain in full, completed from reference TRBV14 and TRBJ2-7, reads EAGVTQFPSHSVIEKGQTVTLRCDPISGHDNLYWYRRVMGKEIKFLLHFVKESKQDESGMPNNRFLAERTGGTYSTLKVQPAELEDSGVYFCASSQVGSSYEQYFGPGTRLTVT.

The genes are TRBV4-1 and TRBJ1-4; D call uncertain. The CDR3 covers 17 residues. Trimming shortened V by 0 bases and J by 7 bases, and 18 bases separated the two germline ends. The germline V gene encodes CDR1 MGHRA and CDR2 YSYEKL. The CDR3 region is CASSQDQGAGIPEKLFF. DNA of the CDR3: TGCGCCAGCAGCCAAGATCAAGGAGCGGGAATCCCTGAAAAACTGTTTTTT.

The chain carries TRBV5-8 and TRBJ2-7, with D tentatively TRBD1 (5 bases). Looked up from germline, CDR1 is SGHTS and CDR2 is YDEGEE. This CDR3 is built from 12 residues. The germline V and J ends were trimmed by 7 bases and 0 bases, with 8 bases remaining between them. CDR3 loop: CASPGPSYEQYF. CDR3 bases: TGTGCCAGCCCAGGGCCCTCCTACGAGCAGTACTTC.

The rearrangement joins TRBV28 to TRBJ1-2; 9 bases fit TRBD1. The CDR3 has 17 amino acids. The V gene's germline CDR1 is MDHEN and CDR2 SYDVKM. With V trimmed by 3 bases and J by 4 bases, 12 bases remained unmatched. The CDR3 here is CASSFSGQGRGGYGYTF. DNA for the CDR3: TGTGCCAGCAGTTTTTCAGGACAGGGGCGCGGTGGCTATGGCTACACCTTC.

The chain combines TRBV2 with TRBJ1-5; D remains ambiguous. The CDR3 consists of 15 residues. Germline CDR1 and CDR2: SNHLY and FYNNEI. Between the trimmed V and J ends, which lost 2 bases and 0 bases, there was a span of 8 bases. CDR3 nucleotides: TGTGCCAGCAGTGAACAGGTATATAGCAATCAGCCCCAGCATTTT. Protein: CASSEQVYSNQPQHF.

This chain joins TRBV9 and TRBJ2-3; D gene unclear. Between the trimmed V and J ends, which lost 0 bases and 3 bases, there was a span of 5 bases. Germline-derived CDR1 and CDR2 are SGDLS and YYNGEE. This CDR3 comprises 13 residues. This chain's CDR3 is CASSVEATDTQYF. The CDR3 coding sequence is TGTGCCAGCAGCGTAGAAGCTACAGATACGCAGTATTTT.

The CDR3 nucleotides are TGTGCCAGCTCACCACGGACAGGGGTTGAAAAACTGTTTTTT. It specifies CASSPRTGVEKLFF. This sequence joins TRBV18 and TRBJ1-4; 9 bases are a match to TRBD1. The CDR3 length is 14 residues. Germline loops: CDR1 KGHSH, CDR2 LQKENI. The trim removed 1 base at V and 7 bases at J, leaving 1 base unmatched.

The J gene is TRBJ2-5, the V gene TRBV2; D is ambiguous. The CDR3 loop spans 12 amino acids. In germline, CDR1 is SNHLY, CDR2 FYNNEI. Trimming removed 8 bases from V and 2 bases from J, with 9 bases in between. CDR3 residues: CASLGSQETQYF. The CDR3 nucleotides read TGTGCCAGCCTCGGCAGTCAAGAGACCCAGTACTTC.

The rearrangement links TRBV11-2 to TRBJ1-4, with D maybe TRBD1 (6 bases). This CDR3 spans 15 amino acids. The germline gives CDR1 SGHAT, CDR2 FQNNGV. V lost 5 bases, J lost 7 bases, and 17 bases lay in between. The DNA of the CDR3 is TGTGCCAGCAGCCCGCTCCAGGGGCTCGGTGAAAAACTGTTTTTT. Translated: CASSPLQGLGEKLFF.

V usage is TRBV5-1 and J usage is TRBJ2-1; TRBD1 aligns across 8 bases. Germline CDR1 and CDR2: SGHRS and YFSETQ. With V trimmed by 0 bases and J by 9 bases, 8 bases remained unmatched. The CDR3 contains 15 residues. CDR3 region: CASSLGTGQFSEQFF. The CDR3 region has the DNA TGCGCCAGCAGCTTGGGGACAGGGCAGTTCTCTGAGCAGTTCTTC.

This clone was seen just once. The chain recombines TRBV7-9 with TRBJ1-2; D gene ambiguous. Germline CDR1 SEHNR, CDR2 FQNEAQ (reference sequence). The germline V and J ends were trimmed by 4 bases and 3 bases, with 12 bases remaining between them. The CDR3 extends over 14 amino acids. The CDR3 sequence: CASSYFGYDYGYTF. The CDR3 DNA follows: TGTGCCAGCAGCTACTTTGGATATGACTATGGCTACACCTTC. The complete variable domain, with remaining parts taken from reference TRBV7-9 and TRBJ1-2, reads DTGVSQNPRHKITKRGQNVTFRCDPISEHNRLYWYRQTLGQGPEFLTYFQNEAQLEKSRLLSDRFSAERPKGSFSTLEIQRTEQGDSAMYLCASSYFGYDYGYTFGSGTRLTVV.

This clone was seen a handful of times. The gene calls are TRBV30 and TRBJ1-1, with D possibly being TRBD1 (5 bases). In germline, CDR1 is GTSNPN, CDR2 SVGIG (reference sequence). V was trimmed by 2 bases and J by 2 bases, leaving 18 bases between them. This CDR3 is 16 amino acids long. The CDR3 bases are TGTGCCTGGAGTCGGGGTGCCGGGACGTACAACACTGAAGCTTTCTTT. Translating it yields CAWSRGAGTYNTEAFF. Drawing the rest from reference TRBV30 and TRBJ1-1, the complete variable domain is SQTIHQWPATLVQPVGSPLSLECTVEGTSNPNLYWYRQAAGRGLQLLFYSVGIGQISSEVPQNLSASRPQDRQFILSSKKLLLSDSGFYLCAWSRGAGTYNTEAFFGQGTRLTVV.

J is TRBJ2-1 and V is TRBV18; the match to TRBD1 covers 8 bases. V lost 3 bases and J lost 3; bases outside the gene matches: 4. The CDR3 has 15 amino acids. CDR1 and CDR2 (germline): KGHSH, LQKENI. The CDR3 reads CASSPPGGNYNEQFF. CDR3 nucleotides: TGTGCCAGCTCACCTCCAGGGGGCAACTACAATGAGCAGTTCTTC. Based on the CDR3 plus reference TRBV18 and TRBJ2-1, the full variable domain is NAGVMQNPRHLVRRRGQEARLRCSPMKGHSHVYWYRQLPEEGLKFMVYLQKENIIDESGMPKERFSAEFPKEGPSILRIQQVVRGDSAAYFCASSPPGGNYNEQFFGPGTRLTVL.